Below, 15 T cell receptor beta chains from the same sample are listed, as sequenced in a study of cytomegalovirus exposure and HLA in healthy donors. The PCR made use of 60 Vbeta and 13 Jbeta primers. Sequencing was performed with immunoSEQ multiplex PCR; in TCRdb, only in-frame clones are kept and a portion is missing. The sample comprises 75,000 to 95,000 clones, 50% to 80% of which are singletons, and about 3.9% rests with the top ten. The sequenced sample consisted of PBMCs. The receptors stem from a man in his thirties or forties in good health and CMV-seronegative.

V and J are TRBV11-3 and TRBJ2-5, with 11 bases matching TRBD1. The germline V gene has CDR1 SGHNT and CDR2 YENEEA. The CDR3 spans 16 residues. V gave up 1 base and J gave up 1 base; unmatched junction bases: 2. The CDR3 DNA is TGTGCCAGCAGCTTAGGCGGGACAGGGGGCCAAGAGACCCAGTACTTC. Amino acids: CASSLGGTGGQETQYF. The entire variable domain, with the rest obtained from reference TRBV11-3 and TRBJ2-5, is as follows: EAGVVQSPRYKIIEKKQPVAFWCNPISGHNTLYWYLQNLGQGPELLIRYENEEAVDDSQLPKDRFSAERLKGVDSTLKIQPAELGDSAVYLCASSLGGTGGQETQYFGPGTRLLVL.

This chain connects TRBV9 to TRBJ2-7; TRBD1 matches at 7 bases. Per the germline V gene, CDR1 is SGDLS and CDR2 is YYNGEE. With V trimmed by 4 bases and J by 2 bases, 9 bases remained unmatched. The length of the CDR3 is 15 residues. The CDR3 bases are TGTGCCAGCAGCCTCCGGGACAGTCCAGCCTACGAGCAGTACTTC. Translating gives CASSLRDSPAYEQYF.

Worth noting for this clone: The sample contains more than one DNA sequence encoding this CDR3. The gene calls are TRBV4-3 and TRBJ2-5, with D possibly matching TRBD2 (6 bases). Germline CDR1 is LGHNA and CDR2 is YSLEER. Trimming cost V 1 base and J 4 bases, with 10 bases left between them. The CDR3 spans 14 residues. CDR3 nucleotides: TGCGCCAGCAGCCAAGGACTAGGGGCAGAGACCCAGTACTTC. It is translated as CASSQGLGAETQYF.

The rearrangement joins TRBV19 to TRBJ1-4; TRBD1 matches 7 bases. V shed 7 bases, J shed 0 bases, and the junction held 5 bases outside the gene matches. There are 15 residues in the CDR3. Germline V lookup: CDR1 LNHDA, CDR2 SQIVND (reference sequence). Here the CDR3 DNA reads TGTGCCAGTAACGGACAGGTTGCAACTAATGAAAAACTGTTTTTT. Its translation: CASNGQVATNEKLFF. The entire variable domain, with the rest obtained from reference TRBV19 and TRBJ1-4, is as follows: DGGITQSPKYLFRKEGQNVTLSCEQNLNHDAMYWYRQDPGQGLRLIYYSQIVNDFQKGDIAEGYSVSREKKESFPLTVTSAQKNPTAFYLCASNGQVATNEKLFFGSGTQLSVL.

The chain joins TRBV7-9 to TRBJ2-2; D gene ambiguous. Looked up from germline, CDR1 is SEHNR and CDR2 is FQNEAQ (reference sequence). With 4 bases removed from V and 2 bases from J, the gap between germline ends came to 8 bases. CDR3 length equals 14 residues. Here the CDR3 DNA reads TGTGCCAGCAGCTCATATAGAAACACCGGGGAGCTGTTTTTT. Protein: CASSSYRNTGELFF. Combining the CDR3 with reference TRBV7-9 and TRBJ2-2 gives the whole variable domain DTGVSQNPRHKITKRGQNVTFRCDPISEHNRLYWYRQTLGQGPEFLTYFQNEAQLEKSRLLSDRFSAERPKGSFSTLEIQRTEQGDSAMYLCASSSYRNTGELFFGEGSRLTVL.

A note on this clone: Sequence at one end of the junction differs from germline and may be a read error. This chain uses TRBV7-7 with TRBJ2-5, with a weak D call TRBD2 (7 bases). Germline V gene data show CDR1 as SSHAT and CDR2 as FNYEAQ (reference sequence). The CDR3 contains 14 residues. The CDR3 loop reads CASSSSGGGETQYF. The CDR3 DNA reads TGTGCTAGCAGCTCTAGCGGAGGGGGGGAGACCCAGTACTTC.

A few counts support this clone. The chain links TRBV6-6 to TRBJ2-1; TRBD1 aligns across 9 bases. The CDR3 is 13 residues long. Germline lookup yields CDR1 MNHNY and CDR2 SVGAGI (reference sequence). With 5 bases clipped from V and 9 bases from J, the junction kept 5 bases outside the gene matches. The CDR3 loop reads CASSGDRASEQFF. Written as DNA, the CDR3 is TGTGCCAGCAGTGGGGACAGGGCCAGTGAGCAGTTCTTC.

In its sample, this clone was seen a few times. The CDR3 DNA follows: TGTGCCAGCTCACCACCGCCCGGGGGGATGGCTGAAGCTTTCTTT. It is translated as CASSPPPGGMAEAFF. This chain joins TRBV18 and TRBJ1-1; tentatively, D is TRBD1 (5 bases). With 0 bases removed from V and 6 bases from J, the gap between germline ends came to 14 bases. Looked up from germline, CDR1 is KGHSH and CDR2 is LQKENI. This CDR3 spans 15 amino acids.

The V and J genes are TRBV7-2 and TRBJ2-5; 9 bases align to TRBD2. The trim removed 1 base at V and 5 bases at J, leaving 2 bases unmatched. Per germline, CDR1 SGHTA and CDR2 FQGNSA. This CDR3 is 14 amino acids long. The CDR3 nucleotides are TGTGCCAGCAGCTTAGGGACTAGCGCGGAGACCCAGTACTTC. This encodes CASSLGTSAETQYF.

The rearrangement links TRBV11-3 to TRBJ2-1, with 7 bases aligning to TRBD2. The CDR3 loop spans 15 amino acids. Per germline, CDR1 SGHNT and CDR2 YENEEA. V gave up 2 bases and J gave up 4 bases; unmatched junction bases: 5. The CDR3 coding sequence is TGTGCCAGCAGCTTACGGCAGGGAGGGTACAATGAGCAGTTCTTC. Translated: CASSLRQGGYNEQFF.

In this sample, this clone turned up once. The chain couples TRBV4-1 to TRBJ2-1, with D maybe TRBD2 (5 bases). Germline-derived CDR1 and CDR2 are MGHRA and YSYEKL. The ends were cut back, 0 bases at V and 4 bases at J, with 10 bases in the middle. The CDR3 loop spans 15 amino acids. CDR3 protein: CASSQEGREYNEQFF. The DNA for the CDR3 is TGCGCCAGCAGCCAAGAGGGTCGGGAATACAATGAGCAGTTCTTC.

The CDR3 here is CASSLDRRGLARGKTQYF. The CDR3 bases are TGTGCCAGCAGCTTGGACCGCCGGGGACTAGCTCGCGGGAAGACCCAGTACTTC. The gene calls are TRBV5-4 and TRBJ2-5; 9 positions match TRBD2. The V gene's germline CDR1 is SGHNT and CDR2 YYREEE (reference sequence). Germline trimming cut 0 bases from V and 6 bases from J; bases unmatched to any gene: 15. This CDR3 is built from 18 residues. The complete variable domain, with remaining parts taken from reference TRBV5-4 and TRBJ2-5, reads ETGVTQSPTHLIKTRGQQVTLRCSSQSGHNTVSWYQQALGQGPQFIFQYYREEENGRGNFPPRFSGLQFPNYSSELNVNALELDDSALYLCASSLDRRGLARGKTQYFGPGTRLLVL.

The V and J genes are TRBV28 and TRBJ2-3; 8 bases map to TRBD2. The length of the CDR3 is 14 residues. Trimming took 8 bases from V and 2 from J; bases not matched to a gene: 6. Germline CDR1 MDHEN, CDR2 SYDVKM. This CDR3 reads CASLTSGLTDTQYF. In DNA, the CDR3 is TGTGCCAGCCTTACTAGCGGCCTCACAGATACGCAGTATTTT.

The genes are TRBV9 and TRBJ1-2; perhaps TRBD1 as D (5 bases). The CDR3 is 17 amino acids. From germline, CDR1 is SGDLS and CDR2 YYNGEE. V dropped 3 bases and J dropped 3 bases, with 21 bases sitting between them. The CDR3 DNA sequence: TGTGCCAGCAGCGGGGCAGCCCTCTTGACAGTCGACTATGGCTACACCTTC. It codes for CASSGAALLTVDYGYTF.

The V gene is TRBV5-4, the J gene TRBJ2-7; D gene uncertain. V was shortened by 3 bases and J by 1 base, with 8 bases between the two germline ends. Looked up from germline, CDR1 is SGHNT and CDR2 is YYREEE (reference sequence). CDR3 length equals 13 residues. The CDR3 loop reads CASSSDKSYEQYF. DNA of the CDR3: TGTGCCAGCAGCTCCGACAAGTCCTACGAGCAGTACTTC.